These 27 T cell receptor beta chains came from one sample sequenced in a study of shared clonotypes between healthy human individuals (dated by TCRdb to 2019 to 2021). The method behind the library was the immunoSEQ multiplex PCR assay. The clones in this table, taken by TCRdb from immuneACCESS, are in-frame only. Not every clone is retained; where verified, under half of the shortfall comes from an unresolved V gene, and the cause of the rest is unknown. Within this sample are 2 million to 3 million clones, with approximately 93% of them counted one time only. About 0.38% of the sample rests with the top ten. Material for sequencing was naive CD4+ T cells from PBMCs. The cell subset or site tag for this specimen amounts to: CD45RA+ positively selected. These receptors were obtained from a young man in good health. Some clones in this sample may be carry-over from other donors' samples.

CDR3 in DNA: TGTGCCAGTAGTTTTCGGGGGCGGCAGGGCTATGGCTACACCTTC. Amino acids: CASSFRGRQGYGYTF. The chain combines TRBV19 with TRBJ1-2, with D tentatively TRBD1 (6 bases). Trimming shortened V by 5 bases and J by 4 bases, and 17 bases separated the two germline ends. Germline CDR1 is LNHDA and CDR2 is SQIVND (reference sequence). The CDR3 length is 15 residues.

V is TRBV7-3 and J is TRBJ1-3; D is perhaps TRBD1 (5 bases). CDR3 length: 15 residues. V lost 1 base and J 2 bases, leaving 9 bases between the germline ends. The V gene's germline CDR1 is SGHTA and CDR2 FQGTGA. As DNA, the CDR3 is TGTGCCAGCAGCTTAAGTCAGGGACCTGGAAACACCATATATTTT. This gives the protein CASSLSQGPGNTIYF.

The chain joins TRBV19 to TRBJ1-2; D unresolved. From germline, CDR1 is LNHDA and CDR2 SQIVND (reference sequence). The CDR3 totals 13 residues. V dropped 3 bases and J dropped 2 bases, with 7 bases sitting between them. The CDR3 DNA reads as TGTGCCAGTAGTATTGCGCAGAACTATGGCTACACCTTC. Translation: CASSIAQNYGYTF. The complete variable domain, with remaining parts taken from reference TRBV19 and TRBJ1-2, reads DGGITQSPKYLFRKEGQNVTLSCEQNLNHDAMYWYRQDPGQGLRLIYYSQIVNDFQKGDIAEGYSVSREKKESFPLTVTSAQKNPTAFYLCASSIAQNYGYTFGSGTRLTVV.

The chain joins TRBV4-2 to TRBJ1-2, with D possibly TRBD1 on 5 matching bases. V lost 3 bases, J lost 4 bases, and 12 bases lay in between. The CDR3 covers 14 residues. Germline CDR1 reads LGHNA; CDR2 reads YNFKEQ. The CDR3 coding sequence is TGTGCCAGCAGCCAGGACATGTCAGGCTATGGCTACACCTTC. This codes for CASSQDMSGYGYTF.

The CDR3 spells CASSFNSQGKQFF. Written as DNA, the CDR3 is TGTGCCAGCAGTTTTAATAGCCAGGGCAAGCAGTTCTTC. The chain uses TRBV28 and TRBJ2-1, with a weak D call TRBD1 (5 bases). Germline V gene lookup returns CDR1 MDHEN and CDR2 SYDVKM. V lost 3 bases and J 11 bases, leaving 14 bases between the germline ends. The CDR3 is made up of 13 amino acids.

V gene TRBV19 combines with J gene TRBJ1-5; the D gene is possibly TRBD1 (5 bases). This CDR3 contains 17 residues. Per germline, CDR1 LNHDA and CDR2 SQIVND (reference sequence). V was cut by 8 bases and J by 0 bases, with 20 bases left in between. CDR3 sequence (DNA): TGTGCCAGTGCCCGGGACGGACGGACTTATAGCAATCAGCCCCAGCATTTT. It translates to CASARDGRTYSNQPQHF.

This rearrangement joins TRBV6-6 to TRBJ2-1; D could derive from TRBD1 or TRBD2 (5 bases each). This CDR3 has 16 amino acids. The V end lost 2 bases, the J end lost 2 bases, and 13 bases lay between the germline ends. Germline CDR1 MNHNY, CDR2 SVGAGI (reference sequence). In nucleotides, the CDR3 is TGTGCCAGCAGTTACGGATCCGGGACGACCTACAATGAGCAGTTCTTC. It yields the protein CASSYGSGTTYNEQFF.

The V call is TRBV30, the J call TRBJ1-4; 7 nucleotides agree with TRBD1. Germline V gives CDR1 GTSNPN, CDR2 SVGIG (reference sequence). The J segment lost 4 bases and the V segment lost 1 base, leaving 6 bases of the junction unmatched. The CDR3 spans 15 residues. CDR3 bases: TGTGCCTGGAGTGCTACCGGGACAGTTAATGAAAAACTGTTTTTT. Residues: CAWSATGTVNEKLFF.

The chain couples TRBV28 to TRBJ1-1; the D gene is possibly TRBD1 (5 bases). This CDR3 region has 14 residues. V shed 6 bases and J shed 7 bases, with 18 bases lying between them. Germline lookup yields CDR1 MDHEN and CDR2 SYDVKM. The CDR3 DNA sequence: TGTGCCAGCAGCCCGCTTGACAGCCGGATTGAAGCTTTCTTT. As protein: CASSPLDSRIEAFF.

The V call is TRBV6-1, the J call TRBJ1-2; the D is unclear. Germline loops: CDR1 MNHNS, CDR2 SASEGT. The CDR3 has 17 residues. The ends were cut back, 2 bases at V and 3 bases at J, with 19 bases in the middle. As DNA, the CDR3 is TGTGCCAGCAGTGAAATCAGTAACAGATACCATCACTATGGCTACACCTTC. It specifies CASSEISNRYHHYGYTF.

J is TRBJ1-5 and V is TRBV11-3, with a possible D match to TRBD1 (6 bases). CDR3 length: 19 amino acids. CDR1 is SGHNT and CDR2 is YENEEA in the germline V gene. Trimming took 5 bases from V and 0 from J, leaving 23 bases between them. The CDR3 is CASSIDRRYPLCSNQPQHF. CDR3 DNA: TGTGCCAGCAGCATTGACAGGCGGTACCCACTGTGTAGCAATCAGCCCCAGCATTTT.

This clone came up once. The identical CDR3 is also encoded by other nucleotide sequences in the sample. This sequence joins TRBV19 and TRBJ1-1; D not resolved. Germline V CDR1 and CDR2: LNHDA, SQIVND (reference sequence). Deletions cut 0 bases from V and 1 base from J, with 6 bases between. The length of the CDR3 is 14 residues. The CDR3 protein is CASSIDRWNTEAFF. DNA for the CDR3: TGTGCCAGTAGTATAGACAGATGGAACACTGAAGCTTTCTTT.

The chain carries TRBV7-2 and TRBJ2-3; D unresolved. CDR1 and CDR2 from the germline V gene are SGHTA and FQGNSA. Trimming removed 1 base from V and 0 bases from J, with 11 bases in between. The CDR3 length is 16 residues. CDR3 nucleotides: TGTGCCAGCAGCTTAGTTTGGGGTACTAGCACAGATACGCAGTATTTT. Translated, it gives CASSLVWGTSTDTQYF.

J is TRBJ2-5 and V is TRBV27; D remains ambiguous. The CDR3 has 12 residues. V dropped 11 bases and J dropped 5 bases, with 15 bases sitting between them. Germline V gene sequence: CDR1 MNHEY, CDR2 SMNVEV (reference sequence). The DNA of the CDR3 is TGTGCCCGGCAAGGCAGGATGGAGACCCAGTACTTC. Protein sequence: CARQGRMETQYF.

The chain joins TRBV13 to TRBJ2-4, with D possibly TRBD2 on 6 matching bases. Trimming stripped 0 bases from V and 7 bases from J, with 16 bases between. The V gene's germline CDR1 is PRHDT and CDR2 FYEKMQ (reference sequence). This CDR3 is 16 amino acids long. The CDR3 DNA is TGTGCCAGCAGCTTAGGTGGGGGACTCCAGGCGAACATTCAGTACTTC. This translates into CASSLGGGLQANIQYF.

This rearrangement joins TRBV5-1 to TRBJ2-1; 7 nucleotides match TRBD2. This CDR3 has 15 residues. Germline CDR1 reads SGHRS; CDR2 reads YFSETQ. The ends lost 1 base at V and 5 bases at J; junction bases unmatched: 6. The CDR3 is CASSLRLAEDNEQFF. DNA of the CDR3: TGCGCCAGCAGCTTGCGGCTAGCGGAGGACAATGAGCAGTTCTTC.

V usage is TRBV7-2 and J usage is TRBJ1-5, with D possibly TRBD1 on 5 matching bases. CDR1 is SGHTA, CDR2 FQGNSA, per germline. This CDR3 comprises 14 residues. Trimming pared 3 bases from V and 9 bases from J, leaving 15 bases between. CDR3 sequence reads: CASSFSLDGGPQHF. DNA for the CDR3: TGTGCCAGCAGCTTTAGCCTGGATGGGGGGCCCCAGCATTTT.

V gene TRBV7-2 combines with J gene TRBJ2-3, with 11 bases fitting TRBD2. Losses at the gene ends were 5 bases for V and 0 bases for J; bases not matched to a gene: 7. The CDR3 spans 17 residues. Germline CDR1 is SGHTA and CDR2 is FQGNSA. The DNA of the CDR3 is TGTGCCAGCAGCCTTCGACTAGCGGGAAGTAGCACAGATACGCAGTATTTT. This encodes CASSLRLAGSSTDTQYF.

On this clone: The DNA is omitted, as the CDR3 cannot be located on it reliably, and the CDR3 follows TCRdb's listing. J is TRBJ1-5 and V is TRBV21-1; the table assigns TRBD1, which was not confirmed against the DNA. TRBV21-1 is a pseudogene locus. The CDR3 contains 14 residues when both ends are counted. CDR3 region: CASVAQGAKGPQHF.

V and J are TRBV27 and TRBJ1-4; D is perhaps TRBD1 (5 bases). Per germline, CDR1 MNHEY and CDR2 SMNVEV (reference sequence). V lost 6 bases to trimming and J lost 0 bases, with 11 bases between them. The CDR3 is 15 amino acids. CDR3 in DNA: TGTGCCAGCAGGAGGGGTGTCCCAACTAATGAAAAACTGTTTTTT. Translated, it gives CASRRGVPTNEKLFF.

This clone was recorded once. Other DNA sequences in the sample encode the same CDR3. The chain links TRBV18 to TRBJ1-2; 9 bases match TRBD1. The CDR3 contains 15 residues. The germline V gene has CDR1 KGHSH and CDR2 LQKENI. Trimming cost V 2 bases and J 4 bases; bases outside gene matches: 5. This CDR3 reads CASSPGTGPFYGYTF. The DNA for the CDR3 is TGTGCCAGCTCACCAGGGACAGGGCCCTTCTATGGCTACACCTTC.

The chain couples TRBV2 to TRBJ2-7; TRBD1 is a possible D gene (6 bases). V was shortened by 3 bases and J by 2 bases, with 11 bases between the two germline ends. Germline V gives CDR1 SNHLY, CDR2 FYNNEI. The CDR3 runs to 14 residues. CDR3 region: CASSDRGRAYEQYF. CDR3 bases: TGTGCCAGCAGTGACAGGGGACGGGCCTACGAGCAGTACTTC.

V and J are TRBV7-6 and TRBJ1-5, with no clear D. This CDR3 comprises 14 residues. V was pared by 2 bases and J by 3 bases, with 8 bases between. CDR1 is SGHVS and CDR2 is FNYEAQ in the germline V gene. CDR3 residues: CASSLTENNQPQHF. The CDR3 DNA is TGTGCCAGCAGCTTAACAGAGAACAATCAGCCCCAGCATTTT.

The chain joins TRBV6-6 to TRBJ1-5; D uncertain. CDR3 length: 13 residues. CDR1 is MNHNY, CDR2 SVGAGI, per germline (reference sequence). The V end lost 2 bases, the J end lost 7 bases, and 9 bases lay between the germline ends. As DNA, the CDR3 is TGTGCCAGCAGTTACCCCACTCAGCAGCCCCAGCATTTT. It yields the protein CASSYPTQQPQHF.

This clone was counted once. The chain uses TRBV28 and TRBJ2-2; D remains ambiguous. Trimming left V 7 bases short and J 4 bases short, with 10 bases between. Per the germline V gene, CDR1 is MDHEN and CDR2 is SYDVKM. The CDR3 runs 13 residues. The CDR3 sequence: CASTQWGTGELFF. The CDR3 DNA is TGTGCCAGCACCCAATGGGGCACCGGGGAGCTGTTTTTT. The full variable domain, rest sourced from reference TRBV28 and TRBJ2-2, is DVKVTQSSRYLVKRTGEKVFLECVQDMDHENMFWYRQDPGLGLRLIYFSYDVKMKEKGDIPEGYSVSREKKERFSLILESASTNQTSMYLCASTQWGTGELFFGEGSRLTVL.

The rearrangement joins TRBV5-1 to TRBJ1-4, with D hard to call. This CDR3 spans 15 amino acids. The germline V gene has CDR1 SGHRS and CDR2 YFSETQ. Trimming cost V 4 bases and J 0 bases, with 10 bases left between them. CDR3 nucleotides: TGCGCCAGCAGCCTCCTCGCAGCAACTAATGAAAAACTGTTTTTT. This sequence encodes CASSLLAATNEKLFF. The whole variable domain, filled in from reference TRBV5-1 and TRBJ1-4, reads KAGVTQTPRYLIKTRGQQVTLSCSPISGHRSVSWYQQTPGQGLQFLFEYFSETQRNKGNFPGRFSGRQFSNSRSEMNVSTLELGDSALYLCASSLLAATNEKLFFGSGTQLSVL.

The J gene is TRBJ2-7, the V gene TRBV10-3, with TRBD2 as a possible D gene (6 bases). Trimming removed 0 bases from V and 4 bases from J, with 13 bases in between. The CDR3 is 15 residues long. CDR1 ENHRY and CDR2 SYGVKD come from the germline V gene. The CDR3 DNA reads TGTGCCATCAGTGAGTCCGGGGGAGTTGAGTACGAGCAGTACTTC. Residues: CAISESGGVEYEQYF.